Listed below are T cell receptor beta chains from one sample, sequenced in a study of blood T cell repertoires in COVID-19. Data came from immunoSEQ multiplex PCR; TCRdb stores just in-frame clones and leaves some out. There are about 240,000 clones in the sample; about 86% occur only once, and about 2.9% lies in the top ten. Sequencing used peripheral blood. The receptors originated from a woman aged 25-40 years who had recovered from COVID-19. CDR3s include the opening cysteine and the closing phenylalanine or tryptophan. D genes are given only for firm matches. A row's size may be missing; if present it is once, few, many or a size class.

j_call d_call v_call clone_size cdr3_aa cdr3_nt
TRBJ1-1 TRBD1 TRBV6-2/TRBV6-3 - CASSYSGTGSTEAFF TGTGCCAGCAGTTACTCGGGGACAGGGAGCACTGAAGCTTTCTTT
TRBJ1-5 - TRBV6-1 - CASTLIGGNNQPQHF TGTGCCAGCACTTTAATAGGGGGAAACAATCAGCCCCAGCATTTT
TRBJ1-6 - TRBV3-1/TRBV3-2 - CASNLPGNNSPLHF TGTGCCAGCAACCTTCCGGGGAATAATTCACCCCTCCACTTT
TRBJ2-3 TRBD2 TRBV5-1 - CASSGNLAGGPTDTQYF TGCGCCAGCAGCGGAAATCTAGCGGGGGGGCCTACAGATACGCAGTATTTT
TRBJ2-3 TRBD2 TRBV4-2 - CASSQPWTSGGDTQYF TGTGCCAGCAGCCAACCCTGGACTAGCGGGGGTGATACGCAGTATTTT
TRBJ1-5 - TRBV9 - CASSPTVNQPQHF TGTGCCAGCAGCCCGACAGTAAATCAGCCCCAGCATTTT
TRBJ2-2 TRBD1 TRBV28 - CASSLNTGGGTGELFF TGTGCCAGCAGTCTCAATACAGGGGGCGGCACCGGGGAGCTGTTTTTT
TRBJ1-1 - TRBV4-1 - CASSQSQTMNTEAFF TGCGCCAGCAGCCAAAGCCAAACCATGAACACTGAAGCTTTCTTT
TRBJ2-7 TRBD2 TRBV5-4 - CASSQGGGRAYEQYF TGTGCCAGCAGCCAAGGCGGGGGAAGGGCGTACGAGCAGTACTTC
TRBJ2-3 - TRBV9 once CASSLRTGPDTQYF TGTGCCAGCAGCCTACGGACTGGGCCAGATACGCAGTATTTT
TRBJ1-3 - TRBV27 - CASSLYIPGSLSGNTIYF TGTGCCAGCAGTTTATATATCCCCGGGTCCCTCTCTGGAAACACCATATATTTT
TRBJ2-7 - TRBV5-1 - CARLRQKRRPSYEQYF TGCGCCAGACTCCGACAAAAAAGACGACCCTCCTACGAGCAGTACTTC
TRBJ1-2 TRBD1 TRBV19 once CASRRVGQGGIYGYTF TGTGCCAGTCGGAGAGTGGGACAGGGGGGAATCTATGGCTACACCTTC
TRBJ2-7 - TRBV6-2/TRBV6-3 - CASSYSWEGVYEQYF TGTGCCAGCAGTTACTCCTGGGAGGGGGTCTACGAGCAGTACTTC
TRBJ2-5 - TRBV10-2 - CASSVQGRETQYF TGCGCCAGCAGTGTTCAGGGCCGGGAGACCCAGTACTTC
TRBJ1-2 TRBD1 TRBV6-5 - CASSPPGGIYGYTF TGTGCCAGCAGTCCCCCAGGGGGAATCTATGGCTACACCTTC
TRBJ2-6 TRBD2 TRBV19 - CASSVRGGAGANVLTF TGTGCCAGTAGTGTTCGGGGGGGGGCTGGGGCCAACGTCCTGACTTTC
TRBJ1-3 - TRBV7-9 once CASRGASGNTIYF TGTGCCAGCAGGGGGGCCTCTGGAAACACCATATATTTT
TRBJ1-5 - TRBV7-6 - CASSPLTGSQPQHF TGTGCCAGCAGCCCCCTTACAGGGAGTCAGCCCCAGCATTTT
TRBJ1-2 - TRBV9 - CASSPDTPYGYTF TGTGCCAGCAGCCCGGACACGCCCTATGGCTACACCTTC
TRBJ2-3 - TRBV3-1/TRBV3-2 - CASSPGVAGTDTQYF TGTGCCAGCAGCCCCGGGGTAGCGGGCACAGATACGCAGTATTTT
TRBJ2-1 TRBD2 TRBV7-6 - CASSLGTSGGDEQFF TGTGCCAGCAGCCTAGGGACTAGCGGGGGGGATGAGCAGTTCTTC
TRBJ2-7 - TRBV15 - CATSKGQGAYEQYF TGTGCCACCAGCAAAGGACAAGGAGCCTACGAGCAGTACTTC
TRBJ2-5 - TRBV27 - CASSRGDSEETQYF TGTGCCAGCAGTCGCGGGGACAGCGAAGAGACCCAGTACTTC
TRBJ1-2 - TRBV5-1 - CASSLDRDYGYTF TGCGCCAGCAGCTTAGACAGAGACTATGGCTACACCTTC
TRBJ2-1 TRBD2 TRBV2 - CASRERGANNHEQFF TGTGCCAGTAGAGAGCGGGGGGCTAATAACCATGAGCAGTTCTTC
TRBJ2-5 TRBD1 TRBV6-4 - CASSKDRDETQYF TGTGCCAGCAGTAAGGACAGGGATGAGACCCAGTACTTC
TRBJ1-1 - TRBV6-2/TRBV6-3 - CASSLREVGTEAFF TGTGCCAGCAGTTTAAGGGAGGTTGGCACTGAAGCTTTCTTT
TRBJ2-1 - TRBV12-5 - CASGPGQSSYNEQFF TGTGCTAGTGGCCCCGGACAGAGCTCCTACAATGAGCAGTTCTTC
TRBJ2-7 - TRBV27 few CASSLSGGRIYHEQYF TGTGCCAGCAGTTTATCCGGGGGGCGTATTTACCACGAGCAGTACTTC
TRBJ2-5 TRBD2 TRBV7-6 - CASSLALLAGSETQYF TGTGCCAGCAGCTTAGCACTCCTAGCGGGGTCAGAGACCCAGTACTTC
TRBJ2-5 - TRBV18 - CASSPPGGSQETQYF TGTGCCAGCTCACCCCCCGGCGGTAGCCAAGAGACCCAGTACTTC
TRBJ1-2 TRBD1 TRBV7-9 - CASSFTGGRGYTF TGTGCCAGCAGCTTTACAGGGGGACGGGGCTACACCTTC
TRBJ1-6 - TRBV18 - CASSGDILSPLHF TGTGCCAGCTCCGGGGACATCTTATCACCCCTCCACTTT
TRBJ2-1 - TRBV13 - CASSWPNPRGDDEQFF TGTGCCAGCAGCTGGCCGAATCCCCGCGGCGATGATGAGCAGTTCTTC
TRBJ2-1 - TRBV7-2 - CASSLVGGGEQFF TGTGCCAGCAGCTTAGTGGGAGGGGGTGAGCAGTTCTTC
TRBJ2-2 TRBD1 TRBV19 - CASSGYRDRYTGELFF TGTGCCAGTAGCGGATACCGGGACAGATACACCGGGGAGCTGTTTTTT
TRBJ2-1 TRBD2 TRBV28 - CASTRGLAGSSSYNEQFF TGTGCCAGCACCCGAGGTCTAGCGGGGTCGAGCTCCTACAATGAGCAGTTCTTC
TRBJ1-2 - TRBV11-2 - CASSPFRGDYGYTF TGTGCCAGCAGCCCCTTCCGGGGGGACTATGGCTACACCTTC
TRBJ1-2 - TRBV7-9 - CASSPLQGYRYTF TGTGCCAGCAGCCCCCTACAGGGATACCGCTACACCTTC
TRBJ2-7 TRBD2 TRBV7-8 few CASRSPRVAGEVYEQYF TGTGCCAGCAGATCACCGAGGGTAGCGGGGGAGGTTTACGAGCAGTACTTC
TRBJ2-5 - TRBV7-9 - CASSRDKETQYF TGTGCCAGCAGCCGAGACAAAGAGACCCAGTACTTC
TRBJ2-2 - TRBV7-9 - CASSSELGYTGELFF TGTGCCAGCAGCTCCGAGCTCGGGTACACCGGGGAGCTGTTTTTT
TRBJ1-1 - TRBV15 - CATSRDDVLREAFF TGTGCCACCAGCAGAGATGATGTGCTGAGAGAAGCTTTCTTT
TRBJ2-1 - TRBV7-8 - CASSLGGGIYNEQFF TGTGCCAGCAGCTTAGGCGGCGGGATCTACAATGAGCAGTTCTTC
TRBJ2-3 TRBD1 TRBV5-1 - CASSQEPGQGALYF TGCGCCAGCAGCCAAGAGCCGGGACAGGGGGCTCTGTATTTT
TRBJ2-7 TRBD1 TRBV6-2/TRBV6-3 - CASSYGTGYEQYF TGTGCCAGCAGTTACGGGACAGGCTACGAGCAGTACTTC
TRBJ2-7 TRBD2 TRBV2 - CASSESGGEQYF TGTGCCAGCAGTGAATCGGGGGGCGAGCAGTACTTC
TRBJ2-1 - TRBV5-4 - CASSPKSGVYNEQFF TGTGCCAGCAGCCCAAAGTCGGGGGTCTACAATGAGCAGTTCTTC
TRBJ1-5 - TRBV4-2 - CASSQDRNSNQPQHF TGTGCCAGCAGCCAAGACAGAAATAGCAATCAGCCCCAGCATTTT
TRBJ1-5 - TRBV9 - CASSAQGRENQPQHF TGTGCCAGCAGCGCACAGGGTCGGGAAAATCAGCCCCAGCATTTT
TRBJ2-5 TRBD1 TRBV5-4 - CASSLKRQGVGETQYF TGTGCCAGCAGCTTGAAAAGACAGGGGGTGGGGGAGACCCAGTACTTC
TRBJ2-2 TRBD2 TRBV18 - CASSPASGGAGELFF TGTGCCAGCTCACCAGCGAGCGGGGGGGCCGGGGAGCTGTTTTTT
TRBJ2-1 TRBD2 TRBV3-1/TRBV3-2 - CASTRTRGGEQFF TGTGCCAGCACAAGAACACGGGGGGGTGAGCAGTTCTTC
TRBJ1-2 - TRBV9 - CASSVAVGGAYYGYTF TGTGCCAGCAGCGTAGCGGTGGGGGGGGCGTACTATGGCTACACCTTC
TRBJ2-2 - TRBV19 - CASSFGGPNTGELFF TGTGCCAGTAGTTTCGGGGGTCCGAACACCGGGGAGCTGTTTTTT